This T cell receptor (beta chain) originates from a study of T cell repertoires in ileal Crohn's disease. General study findings and limits: Clonality above 26.8% at surgery always came with endoscopic recurrence. Active smokers at surgery had more clonal expansions than non-smokers. High-frequency clones were more common in sorted CD8 than CD4 cells.

Profiling relied on immunoSEQ multiplex PCR, and the TCRdb table lists in-frame clones only, not all of them. The sample gives some 14,000 clones, around four fifths of which show up once; around 18% is in the top ten. With respect to this clone: The antigen remains unidentified.

V lost 4 bases, J lost 3 bases, and 16 bases lay in between. Germline CDR1 reads SGHNT; CDR2 reads YYREEE (reference sequence). This CDR3 comprises 15 residues. This chain connects TRBV5-4 to TRBJ2-5, with a weak D call TRBD2 (5 bases). The sequence was obtained from an adult with Crohn's disease. Specimen: ileal tissue. CDR3 nucleotides: TGTGCCAGCAGCCCCGGAGGAGTGGCGGAAGAGACCCAGTACTTC. Its protein is CASSPGGVAEETQYF.